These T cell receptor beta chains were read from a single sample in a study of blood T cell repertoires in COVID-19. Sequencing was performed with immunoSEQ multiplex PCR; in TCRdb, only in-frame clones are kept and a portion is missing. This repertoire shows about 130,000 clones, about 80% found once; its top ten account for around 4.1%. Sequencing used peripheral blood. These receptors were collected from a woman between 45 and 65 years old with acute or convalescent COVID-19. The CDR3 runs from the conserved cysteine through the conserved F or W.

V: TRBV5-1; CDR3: CASSSGEQETQYF
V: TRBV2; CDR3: CASNTGLSNQPQHF
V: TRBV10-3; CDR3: CAISESGTGDTGELFF
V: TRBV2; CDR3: CASSDSTEAFF
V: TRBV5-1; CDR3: CASGLERGADTQYF
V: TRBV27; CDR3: CASTGGSNYGYTF
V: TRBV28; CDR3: CASSSGQDIEAFF
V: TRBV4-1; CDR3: CASSQSRTTSNYGYTF
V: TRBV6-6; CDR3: CASSPRGTGTLYSYGYTF
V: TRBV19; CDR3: CASRAGTLWDEKLFF
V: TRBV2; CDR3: CASSLNPGNTGELFF
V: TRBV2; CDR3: CASSEPGGTYEQYF
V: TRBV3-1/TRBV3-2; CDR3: CASSLSLAGVLTQYF
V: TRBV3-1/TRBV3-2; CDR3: CASSEIGTTQETQYF
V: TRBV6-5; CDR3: CASSSSGTGNEKLFF
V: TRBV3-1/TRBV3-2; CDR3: CASSQEQTGRYEQYF
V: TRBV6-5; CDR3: CASSIQGNTEAFF
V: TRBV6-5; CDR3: CASSYSTGGSETQYF
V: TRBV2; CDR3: CASSGGQKNEKLFF
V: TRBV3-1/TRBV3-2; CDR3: CASSLGLAGTDTQYF